These 25 T cell receptor beta chains share one sample of origin, sequenced in a study of shared clonotypes between healthy human individuals. TCRdb's copy holds only in-frame clones and misses some; the assay was immunoSEQ multiplex PCR. Here the sample spans about 2.3 million clones, around 90% being singletons. Input material: naive CD4+ T cells from PBMCs. The subset: CD45RA+ positively selected. The receptors shown here come from a man aged 18-30 years in good health. Some clones in this sample may be carry-over from other donors' samples.

The chain links TRBV12-5 to TRBJ2-1; D remains unclear. The length of the CDR3 is 11 residues. The V end lost 1 base, the J end lost 5 bases, and 0 bases lay between the germline ends. The V gene's germline CDR1 is LGHNT and CDR2 FRNRAP. The CDR3 nucleotides are TGTGCTAGTGGTTTGGACAATGAGCAGTTCTTC. Its translation: CASGLDNEQFF.

The chain carries TRBV7-2 and TRBJ2-3, with TRBD2 matching 9 bases. Trimming at V came to 1 base and at J to 6 bases, leaving 8 bases not matched to a gene. This CDR3 is built from 16 residues. The germline CDR1 and CDR2 sequences are SGHTA and FQGNSA. The CDR3 protein is CASSLEVAGVADTQYF. The CDR3 coding sequence is TGTGCCAGCAGCTTAGAGGTAGCGGGAGTTGCGGATACGCAGTATTTT.

The J gene is TRBJ2-5, the V gene TRBV25-1, with TRBD1 identical over 9 bases. The trim removed 4 bases at V and 4 bases at J, leaving 7 bases unmatched. This CDR3 spans 15 amino acids. CDR1 MGHDK and CDR2 SYGVNS come from the germline V gene. The CDR3 sequence: CASSVITGGPETQYF. DNA for the CDR3: TGTGCCAGCAGTGTCATAACAGGGGGCCCAGAGACCCAGTACTTC.

The chain employs TRBV11-2 and TRBJ1-4; D not certain. This CDR3 comprises 13 residues. Germline CDR1 SGHAT, CDR2 FQNNGV. V gave up 7 bases and J gave up 9 bases, with 15 bases separating them. CDR3 sequence: CASTTGWGQKLFF. Here the CDR3 DNA reads TGTGCCAGCACCACTGGATGGGGTCAAAAACTGTTTTTT.

The rearrangement uses TRBV10-1 and TRBJ2-2; 11 bases fit TRBD2. The CDR3 has 15 amino acids. The germline CDR1 and CDR2 sequences are WNHNN and SYGVQD (reference sequence). The V segment lost 4 bases and the J segment 5 bases; nucleotides outside the gene matches: 3. The CDR3 here is CASSGTSGPTGELFF. CDR3 nucleotide sequence: TGCGCCAGCAGTGGGACTAGCGGGCCGACCGGGGAGCTGTTTTTT.

This sequence joins TRBV28 and TRBJ1-1, with 7 bases aligning to TRBD1. V trimming: 3 bases; J trimming: 6 bases; junction bases outside the gene matches: 7. This CDR3 spans 14 amino acids. Germline V gene lookup returns CDR1 MDHEN and CDR2 SYDVKM. The chain's CDR3 is CASSFVDRDSEAFF. CDR3 DNA: TGTGCCAGCAGTTTTGTCGACAGGGACTCTGAAGCTTTCTTT.

This clone was seen once. V usage is TRBV27 and J usage is TRBJ2-3, with D possibly TRBD1 on 5 matching bases. V lost 0 bases and J lost 2, with 12 bases in between. CDR1 is MNHEY and CDR2 is SMNVEV in the germline V gene (reference sequence). The CDR3 has 16 residues. CDR3 DNA: TGTGCCAGCAGTTTATCCCAGGGTAAGGTCACAGATACGCAGTATTTT. Residues: CASSLSQGKVTDTQYF.

The genes are TRBV7-2 and TRBJ2-3; D might be TRBD1 (5 bases). Trimming took 4 bases from V and 3 from J, leaving 11 bases between them. The CDR3 spans 14 residues. Germline CDR1 SGHTA, CDR2 FQGNSA. The CDR3 protein is CASSSTRETDTQYF. CDR3 nucleotides: TGTGCCAGCAGCTCAACCAGGGAAACAGATACGCAGTATTTT.

V gene TRBV9 combines with J gene TRBJ2-3; 8 bases are a match to TRBD2. The trim removed 0 bases at V and 5 bases at J, leaving 2 bases unmatched. CDR3 size: 14 residues. In germline, CDR1 is SGDLS, CDR2 YYNGEE. CDR3 region: CASSVATSGDTQYF. DNA of the CDR3: TGTGCCAGCAGCGTAGCTACTAGCGGAGATACGCAGTATTTT.

V gene TRBV28 combines with J gene TRBJ2-7; the D gene is possibly TRBD2 (7 bases). Germline lookup yields CDR1 MDHEN and CDR2 SYDVKM. The CDR3 contains 17 residues. Trimming pared 6 bases from V and 4 bases from J, leaving 25 bases between. CDR3 sequence (DNA): TGTGCCAGCAGCTCAAGGGGGGGCGGCTCCGGGAGGTACGAGCAGTACTTC. As protein: CASSSRGGGSGRYEQYF.

The V call is TRBV5-4, the J call TRBJ1-2, with unresolved D. Germline-derived CDR1 and CDR2 are SGHNT and YYREEE (reference sequence). The V end lost 6 bases, the J end lost 4 bases, and 19 bases lay between the germline ends. The CDR3 is 15 amino acids. CDR3 sequence reads: CASTLVRGSTYGYTF. CDR3 nucleotide sequence: TGTGCCAGCACCCTTGTTAGAGGGAGCACCTATGGCTACACCTTC.

The rearrangement uses TRBV7-2 and TRBJ2-5; perhaps TRBD1 as D (5 bases). CDR1 and CDR2 from the germline V gene are SGHTA and FQGNSA. V lost 2 bases to trimming and J lost 5 bases, with 9 bases between them. The CDR3 spans 13 residues. CDR3: CASSLRGTETQYF. The CDR3 DNA reads as TGTGCCAGCAGCTTAAGGGGAACGGAGACCCAGTACTTC.

This clone has just one count. The V gene is TRBV5-1, the J gene TRBJ2-7; tentative D call: TRBD1 (5 bases). V dropped 5 bases and J dropped 1 base, with 13 bases sitting between them. CDR3 length: 14 amino acids. Germline CDR1 SGHRS, CDR2 YFSETQ. DNA for the CDR3: TGCGCCAGCAGACCCCGGACACTTTCCTACGAGCAGTACTTC. This encodes CASRPRTLSYEQYF.

This clone has a single count. This chain joins TRBV6-5 and TRBJ1-6; unclear D gene. V dropped 4 bases and J dropped 4 bases, with 8 bases sitting between them. The CDR3 sequence is 14 residues long. Germline values: CDR1 MNHEY, CDR2 SVGAGI. The CDR3 nucleotides read TGTGCCAGCAGTTTGGAACATTATAATTCACCCCTCCACTTT. Encoded protein: CASSLEHYNSPLHF.

J is TRBJ2-5 and V is TRBV15; the D gene is possibly TRBD2 (5 bases). CDR1 is LNHNV, CDR2 YYDKDF, per germline (reference sequence). The CDR3 runs 13 residues. The V and J ends lost 0 bases and 3 bases respectively, with 5 bases between them. The chain's CDR3 is CATSRDGEETQYF. DNA for the CDR3: TGTGCCACCAGCAGAGACGGGGAAGAGACCCAGTACTTC.

The chain recombines TRBV23-1 with TRBJ2-7, with D possibly being TRBD1 (6 bases). TRBV23-1 qualifies as an ORF whose function is uncertain. The CDR3 has 16 residues. V was clipped by 3 bases and J by 5 bases, with 20 bases between them. The CDR3 DNA reads as TGCGCCAGCAGTCATCACCGGCAGGGGCCATGTAACGAGCAGTACTTC. This translates into CASSHHRQGPCNEQYF.

This rearrangement joins TRBV29-1 to TRBJ2-3; the D gene could be TRBD1 or TRBD2 (5 bases each). Trimming left V 4 bases short and J 3 bases short, with 14 bases between. Germline-derived CDR1 and CDR2 are SQVTM and ANQGSEA. The CDR3 runs 14 residues. The CDR3 reads CSVGGTTGTDTQYF. The CDR3 nucleotides read TGCAGCGTTGGGGGGACCACGGGTACAGATACGCAGTATTTT.

Only one count was recorded for this clone. The chain recombines TRBV20-1 with TRBJ2-1; D not resolved. V lost 3 bases to trimming and J lost 6 bases, with 6 bases between them. Germline V gives CDR1 DFQATT, CDR2 SNEGSKA (reference sequence). CDR3 length: 11 residues. In DNA form, the CDR3 reads TGCAGTGCTAGGGCCACCAATGAGCAGTTCTTC. The encoded protein is CSARATNEQFF.

This clone was picked up one time. Other DNA sequences from this sample encode an identical CDR3 as well. This sequence joins TRBV6-5 and TRBJ2-5; 9 positions agree with TRBD2. V gave up 0 bases and J gave up 5 bases; unmatched junction bases: 7. The CDR3 runs to 16 residues. Germline loops: CDR1 MNHEY, CDR2 SVGAGI. For the CDR3, the DNA is TGTGCCAGCAGTTACTCGGGGGCGGGAGGGCCCGAGACCCAGTACTTC. Residues: CASSYSGAGGPETQYF.

Points on this clone: A much larger clone lies a single base off, so this may be a read error. This chain links TRBV28 with TRBJ1-2, with D tentatively TRBD1 (5 bases). Trimming cost V 6 bases and J 4 bases, with 12 bases left between them. The CDR3 consists of 13 residues. Germline CDR1 and CDR2: MDHEN and SYDVKM. The CDR3 DNA follows: TGTGCCAGCAGCCCGGGACCGCGCTATGGCTACACCTTC. Protein: CASSPGPRYGYTF.

The chain is built from TRBV6-4 and TRBJ2-6; perhaps D is TRBD1 or TRBD2 (5 bases each). Germline CDR1 is MRHNA and CDR2 is SNTAGT. V lost 2 bases and J lost 4, with 12 bases in between. The CDR3 has 16 residues. CDR3 protein: CASSDRGDSGANVLTF. The CDR3, as DNA: TGTGCCAGCAGTGACAGGGGAGACTCCGGGGCCAACGTCCTGACTTTC.

CDR3 coding DNA: TGTGCCAGCAGTATAAGGACCAGTTTGAGGGGCAATCAGCCCCAGCATTTT. Amino acid sequence: CASSIRTSLRGNQPQHF. The rearrangement uses TRBV28 and TRBJ1-5; no definite D call. The V and J ends lost 5 bases and 2 bases respectively, with 19 bases between them. The CDR3 runs to 17 residues. Per the germline V gene, CDR1 is MDHEN and CDR2 is SYDVKM.

The chain has TRBV11-1 and TRBJ2-2, with 7 bases matching TRBD2. The germline V gene has CDR1 SGHAT and CDR2 FQDESV (reference sequence). J gave up 5 bases and V 4 bases, and 4 bases lay outside the gene matches. The CDR3 length is 14 residues. This CDR3 is CASSSLGGTGELFF. The CDR3 DNA is TGTGCCAGCAGCTCCCTCGGGGGGACCGGGGAGCTGTTTTTT. Looking up the rest from reference TRBV11-1 and TRBJ2-2 gives the full variable domain: EAEVAQSPRYKITEKSQAVAFWCDPISGHATLYWYRQILGQGPELLVQFQDESVVDDSQLPKDRFSAERLKGVDSTLKIQPAELGDSAMYLCASSSLGGTGELFFGEGSRLTVL.

The chain couples TRBV4-2 to TRBJ1-3, with D unclear. This CDR3 has 15 amino acids. Germline V gene data show CDR1 as LGHNA and CDR2 as YNFKEQ. V was shortened by 0 bases and J by 4 bases, with 10 bases between the two germline ends. The CDR3: CASSQDGMLGNTIYF. CDR3 bases: TGTGCCAGCAGCCAAGATGGAATGTTGGGAAACACCATATATTTT.

This chain joins TRBV28 and TRBJ1-5, with a weak D call TRBD1 (6 bases). Germline lookup yields CDR1 MDHEN and CDR2 SYDVKM. This CDR3 is built from 16 residues. The V gene lost 4 bases and the J gene lost 4 bases, with 17 bases spanning the gap. For the CDR3, the DNA is TGTGCCAGCAGTTCCCGCCTCAGGGGACCGAATCAGCCCCAGCATTTT. Translating it yields CASSSRLRGPNQPQHF.